This TCR beta chain was sequenced for a study of blood T cell repertoires in COVID-19. Recruitment covered about two dozen US areas and drew participants whose ages spanned roughly 18 to 100 years. Clones were read by immunoSEQ multiplex PCR, and TCRdb kept only the in-frame ones, dropping some. The table includes hundreds of thousands of clones, approximately 86% detected once. The V gene lost 0 bases and the J gene lost 0 bases, with 7 bases spanning the gap. Germline CDR1 SGHRS, CDR2 YFSETQ. This CDR3 spans 15 amino acids. This clone was found once. The receptor comes from a woman aged 55-69 years who had recovered from COVID-19. The source material was PBMCs or T cells enriched from blood (not recorded which). V usage is TRBV5-1 and J usage is TRBJ1-3, with a possible D match to TRBD1 (5 bases). The CDR3 region has the DNA TGCGCCAGCAGCTTGGCAGGGATCTCTGGAAACACCATATATTTT. Protein product: CASSLAGISGNTIYF. Based on the CDR3 plus reference TRBV5-1 and TRBJ1-3, the full variable domain is KAGVTQTPRYLIKTRGQQVTLSCSPISGHRSVSWYQQTPGQGLQFLFEYFSETQRNKGNFPGRFSGRQFSNSRSEMNVSTLELGDSALYLCASSLAGISGNTIYFGEGSWLTVV.